This TCR beta chain was observed in a study of T cell responses to AZD1222 COVID-19 vaccine. Overall study results and limits: There were vaccine-associated CD4 TCRs across spike, dominant at 160-218 and 743-854. Nearly half of unique spike-specific TCRs reportedly avoided B.1.351 and B.1.1.7 mutated regions.

Sequencing was performed with immunoSEQ multiplex PCR; in TCRdb, only in-frame clones are kept and a portion is missing. Of roughly 120,000 clones listed, 88% are singletons. The count of this clone is one. Its antigen is currently unknown. The CDR3 totals 14 residues. V was shortened by 5 bases and J by 0 bases, with 8 bases between the two germline ends. Germline V lookup: CDR1 LNHDA, CDR2 SQIVND (reference sequence). Source: peripheral blood, taken on day 0 of AZD1222 vaccination. The sequence derives from an adult in good health. The chain has TRBV19 and TRBJ1-3, with no clear D. The CDR3 nucleotides are TGTGCCAGTAGTGGGAGGTACTCTGGAAACACCATATATTTT. Translation gives CASSGRYSGNTIYF.